This T cell receptor (beta chain) derives from a study of blood T cell repertoires in COVID-19. V was pared by 3 bases and J by 5 bases, with 7 bases between. The CDR3 contains 13 residues. CDR1 is MDHEN and CDR2 is SYDVKM in the germline V gene. Here immunoSEQ multiplex PCR was the method, and the copy in TCRdb shows in-frame clones only, minus some. The table shows about 310,000 clones, with around nine tenths occurring only once. J is TRBJ2-2 and V is TRBV28, with unresolved D. The sequencing sample was made of PBMCs or T cells enriched from blood (not recorded which). This clonotype originated in a woman aged 25 to 39 who had recovered from COVID-19. The CDR3, as DNA: TGTGCCAGCAGTTTTTCCAGTACCGGGGAGCTGTTTTTT. It yields the protein CASSFSSTGELFF.